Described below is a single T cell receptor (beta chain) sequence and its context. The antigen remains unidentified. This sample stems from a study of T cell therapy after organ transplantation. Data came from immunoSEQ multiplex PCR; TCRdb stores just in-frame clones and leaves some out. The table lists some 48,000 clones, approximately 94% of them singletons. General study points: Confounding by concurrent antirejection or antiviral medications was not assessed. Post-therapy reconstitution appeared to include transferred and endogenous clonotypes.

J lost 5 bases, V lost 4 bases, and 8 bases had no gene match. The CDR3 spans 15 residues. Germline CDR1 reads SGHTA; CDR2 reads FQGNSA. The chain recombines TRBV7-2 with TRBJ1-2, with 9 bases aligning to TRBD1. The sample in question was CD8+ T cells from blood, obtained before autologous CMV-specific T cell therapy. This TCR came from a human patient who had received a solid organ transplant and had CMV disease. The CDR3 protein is CASSYPGQGNYGYTF. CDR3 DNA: TGTGCCAGCAGCTACCCGGGACAGGGTAATTATGGCTACACCTTC.